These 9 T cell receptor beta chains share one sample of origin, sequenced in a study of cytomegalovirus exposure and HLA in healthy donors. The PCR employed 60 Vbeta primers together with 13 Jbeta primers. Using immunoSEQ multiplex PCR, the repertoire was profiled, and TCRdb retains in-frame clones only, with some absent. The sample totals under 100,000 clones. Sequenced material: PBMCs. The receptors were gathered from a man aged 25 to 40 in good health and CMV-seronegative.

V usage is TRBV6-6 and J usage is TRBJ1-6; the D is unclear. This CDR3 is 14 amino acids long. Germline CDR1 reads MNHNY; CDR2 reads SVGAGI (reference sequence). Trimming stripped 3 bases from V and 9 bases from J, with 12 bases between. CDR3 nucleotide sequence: TGTGCCAGCAGTTATTTACCAGAACGTTCACCCCTCCACTTT. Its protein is CASSYLPERSPLHF.

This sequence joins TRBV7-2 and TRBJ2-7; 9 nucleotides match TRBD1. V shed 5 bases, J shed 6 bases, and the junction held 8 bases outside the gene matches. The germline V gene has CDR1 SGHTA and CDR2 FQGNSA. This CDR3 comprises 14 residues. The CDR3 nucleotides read TGTGCCAGCAGCCTAGGTATGACAGGGGGCGAGCAGTACTTC. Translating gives CASSLGMTGGEQYF.

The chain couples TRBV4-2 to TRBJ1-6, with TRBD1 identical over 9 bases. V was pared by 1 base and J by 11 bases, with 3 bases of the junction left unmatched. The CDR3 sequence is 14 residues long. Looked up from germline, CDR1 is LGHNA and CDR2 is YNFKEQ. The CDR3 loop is CASSQGQGGPPLHF. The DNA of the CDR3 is TGTGCCAGCAGCCAAGGACAGGGGGGTCCACCCCTCCACTTT.

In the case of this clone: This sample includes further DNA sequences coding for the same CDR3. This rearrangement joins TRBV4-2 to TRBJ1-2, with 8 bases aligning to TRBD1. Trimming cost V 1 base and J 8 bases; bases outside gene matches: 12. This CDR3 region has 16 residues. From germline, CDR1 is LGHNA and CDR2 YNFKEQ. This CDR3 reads CASSQVGLQGAGGYTF. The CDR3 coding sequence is TGTGCCAGCAGCCAAGTCGGGCTTCAGGGGGCGGGGGGCTACACCTTC.

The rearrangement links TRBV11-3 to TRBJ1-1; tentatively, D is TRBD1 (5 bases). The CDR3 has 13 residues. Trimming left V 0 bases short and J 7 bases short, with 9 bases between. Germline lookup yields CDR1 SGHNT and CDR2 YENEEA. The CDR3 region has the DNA TGTGCCAGCAGCTTAGATGTTCAGGGTGAAGCTTTCTTT. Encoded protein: CASSLDVQGEAFF. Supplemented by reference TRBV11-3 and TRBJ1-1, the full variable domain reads EAGVVQSPRYKIIEKKQPVAFWCNPISGHNTLYWYLQNLGQGPELLIRYENEEAVDDSQLPKDRFSAERLKGVDSTLKIQPAELGDSAVYLCASSLDVQGEAFFGQGTRLTVV.

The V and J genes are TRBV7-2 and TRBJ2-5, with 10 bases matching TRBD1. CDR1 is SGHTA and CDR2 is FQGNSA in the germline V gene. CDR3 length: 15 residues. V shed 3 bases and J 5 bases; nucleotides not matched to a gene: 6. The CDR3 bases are TGTGCCAGCAGCTTTCGGGGACAGGGGAGGGAGACCCAGTACTTC. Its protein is CASSFRGQGRETQYF.

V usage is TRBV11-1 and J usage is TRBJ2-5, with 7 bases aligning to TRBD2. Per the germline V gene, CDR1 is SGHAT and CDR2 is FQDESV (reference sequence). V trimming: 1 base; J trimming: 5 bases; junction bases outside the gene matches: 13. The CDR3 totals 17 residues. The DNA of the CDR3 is TGTGCCAGCAGCTTAGGTTGGGCGGGAGAAGAGTGGGAGACCCAGTACTTC. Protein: CASSLGWAGEEWETQYF.

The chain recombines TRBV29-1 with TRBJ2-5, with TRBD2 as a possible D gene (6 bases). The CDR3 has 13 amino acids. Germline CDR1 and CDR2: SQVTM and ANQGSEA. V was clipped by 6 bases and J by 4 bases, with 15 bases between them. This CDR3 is CSVGGMARETQYF. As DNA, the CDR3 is TGCAGCGTCGGCGGGATGGCCAGAGAGACCCAGTACTTC.

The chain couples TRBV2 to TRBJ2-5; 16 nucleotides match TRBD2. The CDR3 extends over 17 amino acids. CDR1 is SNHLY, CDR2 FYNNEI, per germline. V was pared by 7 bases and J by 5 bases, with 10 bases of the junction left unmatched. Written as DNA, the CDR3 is TGTGCCAGCACCGCGCCGGGACTAGCGGGGGGGCCTGAGACCCAGTACTTC. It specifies CASTAPGLAGGPETQYF.